This TCR beta chain was identified in a study of shared T cell receptors in the human thymus (dated by TCRdb to the early 2020s). Context from the whole study: The study investigated the way shared, self-reactive T-cell receptor alpha chains are produced in the human thymus.

Details on this clone: The antigen this receptor binds is unknown. Base-call qualities are not available, and no considerably larger clone is one nucleotide away.

Libraries were constructed by the immunoSEQ multiplex PCR assay. What TCRdb holds here is the immuneACCESS table cut down to in-frame rearrangements. Part of the clones is not present; checked against another copy, under half of the missing clones reflect an unresolved V gene, and the others are unexplained. In this sample the table shows some 640,000 clones, more than 70% of which occur a single time. Of the sample, approximately 0.0097% is held by the ten largest clones. These data also featured in a second study, about human thymus T cells. As the second publication notes: In Finland, the donors were immunologically healthy infants who were having open corrective cardiac surgery for congenital heart defects. Thymus tissue was obtained as surgical resects removed during corrective cardiac surgery. Both the thymic and the peripheral blood repertoires appeared to show biased V and J gene segment usage. The related research reported highly overlapping thymic TCR repertoires among unrelated individuals. TCR alpha and beta repertoires from about 8 infant thymus samples and a few related peripheral blood samples were characterized in the study. The cohort included over five male and a couple of female infants, with donor ages spanning 7 to 244 days. Thymocytes were released mechanically from tissue and stored at -70 °C as pellets of roughly 9.5-32 million cells. Genomic DNA was extracted from frozen cell pellets with a QIAsymphony instrument. The immunoSEQ multiplex PCR assay was used to amplify the TCRB and TCRAD loci from a standardized quantity of quality-controlled genomic DNA. Amplicons spanned the V(D)J region at a length sufficient to cover the CDR3 and identify V and J genes. The commercial immunoSEQ service was used to sequence amplicons on an Illumina platform. Primer bias and sequencing errors were corrected as previously described, and TCRAD and TCRB were defined on the basis of the IMGT database. Repertoires were analysed with immunoSEQ Analyzer 3.0 and VDJTools, covering basic statistics, V/J segment usage, diversity estimates, rarefaction and pairwise overlap. Chao1, ChaoE, Efron-Thisted, Shannon and inverse Simpson indices were used to estimate diversity, which was also estimated on datasets down-sampled to the smallest sample. Repertoire overlap used strict matching of CDR3 nucleotide sequence, V gene and J gene, with Jaccard-based multidimensional scaling clustering. On average, about 730,000 unique TCRB clonotypes were obtained from thymus samples, compared with approximately 82,000 from blood samples.

The source is a boy in the first two years of life with a congenital heart defect. Donor details come from another sample of the same person, matched by shared clones. Material for sequencing was thymocytes.

The DNA sequence follows: TGTGCCAGCAGTAAGTGGACAGGCCAGAACACCGGGGAGCTGTTTTTT. Its protein product is CASSKWTGQNTGELFF. The rearranged chain carries TRBV28 and TRBJ2-2; 7 central bases correspond to TRBD1. The germline V gene supplies CDR1 MDHEN and CDR2 SYDVKM. The germline V and J ends show losses of 5 bases and 1 base respectively, and no gene match explains 7 bases of the junction. Taken from cysteine to phenylalanine, the CDR3 has 16 residues. Just the 48-base CDR3 DNA is kept, in frame starting at base 1.